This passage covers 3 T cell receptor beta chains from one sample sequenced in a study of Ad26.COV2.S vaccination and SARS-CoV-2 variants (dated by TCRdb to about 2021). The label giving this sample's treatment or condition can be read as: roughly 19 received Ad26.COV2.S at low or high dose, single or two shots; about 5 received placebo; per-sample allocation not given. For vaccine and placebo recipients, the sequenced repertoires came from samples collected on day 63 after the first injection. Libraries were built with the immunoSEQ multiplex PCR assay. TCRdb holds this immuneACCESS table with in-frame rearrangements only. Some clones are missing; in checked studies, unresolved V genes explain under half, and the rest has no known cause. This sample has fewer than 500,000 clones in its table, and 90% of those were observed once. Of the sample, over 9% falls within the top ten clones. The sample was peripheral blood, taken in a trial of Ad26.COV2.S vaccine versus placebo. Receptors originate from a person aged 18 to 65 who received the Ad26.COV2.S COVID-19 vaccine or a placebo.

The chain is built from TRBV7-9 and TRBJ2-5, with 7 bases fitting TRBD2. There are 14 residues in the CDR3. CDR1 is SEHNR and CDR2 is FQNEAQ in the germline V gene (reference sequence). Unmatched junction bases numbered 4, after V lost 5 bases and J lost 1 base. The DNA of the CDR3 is TGTGCCAGCAGCCCCCTAGCGGCCCAAGAGACCCAGTACTTC. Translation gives CASSPLAAQETQYF.

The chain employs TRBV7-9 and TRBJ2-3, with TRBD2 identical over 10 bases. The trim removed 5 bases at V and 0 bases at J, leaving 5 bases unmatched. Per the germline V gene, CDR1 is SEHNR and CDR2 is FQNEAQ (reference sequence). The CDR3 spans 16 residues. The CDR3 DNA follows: TGTGCCAGCAGCCCGGGACTAGCGCCGAGCACAGATACGCAGTATTTT. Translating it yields CASSPGLAPSTDTQYF.

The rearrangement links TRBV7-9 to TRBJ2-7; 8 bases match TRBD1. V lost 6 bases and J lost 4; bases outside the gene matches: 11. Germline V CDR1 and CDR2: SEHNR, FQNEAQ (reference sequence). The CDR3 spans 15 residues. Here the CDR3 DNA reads TGTGCCAGCAGTCATTACCGTCAGGGGGCGTACGAGCAGTACTTC. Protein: CASSHYRQGAYEQYF.